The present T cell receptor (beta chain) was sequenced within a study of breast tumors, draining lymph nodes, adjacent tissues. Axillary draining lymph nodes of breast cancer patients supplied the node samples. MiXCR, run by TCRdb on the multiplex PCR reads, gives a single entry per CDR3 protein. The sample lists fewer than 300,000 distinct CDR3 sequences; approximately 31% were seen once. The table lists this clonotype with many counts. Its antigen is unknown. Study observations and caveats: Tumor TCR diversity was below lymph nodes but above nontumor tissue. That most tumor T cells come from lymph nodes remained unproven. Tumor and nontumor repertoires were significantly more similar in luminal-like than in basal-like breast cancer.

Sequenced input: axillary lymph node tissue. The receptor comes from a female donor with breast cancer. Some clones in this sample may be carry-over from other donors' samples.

CDR3 sequence reads: CASSQELFASNTGELFF. The DNA for the CDR3 is TGCGCCAGCAGCCAAGAATTGTTCGCTTCGAACACCGGGGAGCTGTTTTTT. V is TRBV4-3 and J is TRBJ2-2; no reliable D call. The CDR3 loop spans 17 amino acids. Trimming shortened V by 0 bases and J by 0 bases, and 11 bases separated the two germline ends. Germline loops: CDR1 LGHNA, CDR2 YSLEER.